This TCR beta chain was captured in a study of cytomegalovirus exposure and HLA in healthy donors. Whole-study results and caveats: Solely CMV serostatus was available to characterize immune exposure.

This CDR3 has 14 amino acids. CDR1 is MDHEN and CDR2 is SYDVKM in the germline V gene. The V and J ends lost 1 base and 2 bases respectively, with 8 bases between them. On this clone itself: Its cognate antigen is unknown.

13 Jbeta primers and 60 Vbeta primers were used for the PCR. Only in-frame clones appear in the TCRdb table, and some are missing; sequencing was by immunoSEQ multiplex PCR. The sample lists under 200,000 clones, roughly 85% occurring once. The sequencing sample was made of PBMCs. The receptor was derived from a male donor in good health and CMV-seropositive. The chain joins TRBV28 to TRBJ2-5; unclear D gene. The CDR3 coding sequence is TGTGCCAGCAGTTTATTAACTCAACAAGAGACCCAGTACTTC. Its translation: CASSLLTQQETQYF.